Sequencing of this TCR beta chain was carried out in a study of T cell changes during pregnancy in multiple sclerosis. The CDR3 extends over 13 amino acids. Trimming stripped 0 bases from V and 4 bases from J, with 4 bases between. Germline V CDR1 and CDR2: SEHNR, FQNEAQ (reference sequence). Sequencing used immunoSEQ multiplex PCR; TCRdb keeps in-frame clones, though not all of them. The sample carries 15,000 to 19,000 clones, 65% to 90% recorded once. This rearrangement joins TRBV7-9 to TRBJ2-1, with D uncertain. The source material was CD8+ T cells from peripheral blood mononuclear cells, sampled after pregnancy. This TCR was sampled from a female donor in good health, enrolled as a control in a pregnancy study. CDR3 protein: CASSLAHYNEQFF. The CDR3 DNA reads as TGTGCCAGCAGCTTAGCACATTACAATGAGCAGTTCTTC.